Given below is one T cell receptor beta chain in context. Its cognate antigen is unknown. This specimen comes from a study of blood T cells in healthy people across ages. Staff drew roughly 10 milliliters of peripheral blood from each donor. With each sample, at least 5.5 micrograms of total RNA were extracted. Regarding the study as a whole: Naive and antigen-experienced cells were not separated, limiting conclusive comparison. With naive T cell percentage, TCR beta diversity showed a strong correlation.

A sample-barcoded 5' primer and a J-beta primer mix were used in a second PCR of roughly 7 to 11 cycles. TCRdb used MiXCR to reprocess the 5' RACE reads, holding one entry per CDR3 protein. The data show roughly 1,800,000 distinct CDR3 sequences, around 50% seen once. The clonotype originates from a woman between 40 and 50 years old in good health. Sample: blood.

CDR3 sequence reads: CASSRWAGANYGYTF. The CDR3 DNA is TGTGCCAGCAGCCGCTGGGCTGGGGCCAACTATGGCTACACCTTC. This chain joins TRBV11-2 and TRBJ1-2; possibly TRBD1 for D (5 bases). Germline assignment: CDR1 SGHAT and CDR2 FQNNGV. Deletions cut 5 bases from V and 2 bases from J, with 15 bases between. The CDR3 runs to 15 residues.